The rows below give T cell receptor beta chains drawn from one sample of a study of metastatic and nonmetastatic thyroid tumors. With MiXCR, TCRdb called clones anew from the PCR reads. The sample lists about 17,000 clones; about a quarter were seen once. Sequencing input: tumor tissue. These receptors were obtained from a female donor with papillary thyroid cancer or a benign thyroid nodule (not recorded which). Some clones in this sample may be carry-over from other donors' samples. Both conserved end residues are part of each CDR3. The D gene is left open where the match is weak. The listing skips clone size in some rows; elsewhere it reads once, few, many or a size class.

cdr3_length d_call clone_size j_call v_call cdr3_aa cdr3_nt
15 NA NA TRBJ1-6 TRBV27 CASTRFWGDDSPLHF TGTGCCAGCACCCGATTTTGGGGCGATGATTCACCCCTCCACTTT
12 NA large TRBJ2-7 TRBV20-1 CSARGTTYEQYF TGCAGTGCTAGAGGGACAACCTACGAGCAGTACTTC
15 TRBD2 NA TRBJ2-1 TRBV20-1 CSASRAGVSYNEQFF TGCAGTGCTTCCCGAGCGGGAGTCTCCTACAATGAGCAGTTCTTC
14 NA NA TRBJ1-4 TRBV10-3 CAISTSATNEKLFF TGTGCCATCAGTACGTCTGCAACTAATGAAAAACTGTTTTTT
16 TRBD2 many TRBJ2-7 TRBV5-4 CASSLPPSGRAGEQYF TGTGCCAGCAGCTTGCCCCCTAGCGGGAGGGCCGGCGAGCAGTACTTC
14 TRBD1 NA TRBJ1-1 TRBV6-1 CASSPGQGSTEAFF TGTGCCAGCAGCCCGGGACAGGGGAGCACTGAAGCTTTCTTT
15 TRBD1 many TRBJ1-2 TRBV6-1 CASRTDRASNYGYTF TGTGCCAGCAGAACCGACAGGGCCTCTAACTATGGCTACACCTTC
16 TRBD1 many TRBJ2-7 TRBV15 CATSRSPGTGADEQYF TGTGCCACCAGCAGATCCCCCGGGACAGGGGCAGACGAGCAGTACTTC
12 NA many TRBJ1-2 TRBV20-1 CSARDKGLGYTF TGCAGTGCTAGAGATAAGGGGTTGGGCTACACCTTC
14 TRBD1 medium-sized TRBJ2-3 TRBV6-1 CATSRGDREDTQYF TGTGCCACCTCCCGGGGTGACAGGGAAGATACGCAGTATTTT
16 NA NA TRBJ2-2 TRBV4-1 CASSQFGGTNTGELFF TGCGCCAGCAGCCAATTCGGCGGGACGAACACCGGGGAGCTGTTTTTT
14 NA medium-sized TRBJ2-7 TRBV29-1 CSVKTGKSSYEQYF TGCAGCGTCAAGACAGGAAAAAGCTCCTACGAGCAGTACTTC
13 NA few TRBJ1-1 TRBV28 CASSQRGYTEAFF TGTGCCAGCAGCCAACGGGGGTACACTGAAGCTTTCTTT
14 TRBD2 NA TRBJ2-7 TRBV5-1 CASRLGEGSYEQYF TGCGCCAGCAGGCTGGGGGAGGGGTCCTACGAGCAGTACTTC
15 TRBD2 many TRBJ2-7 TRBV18 CASSPGRGGPREQYF TGTGCCAGCTCTCCCGGGCGGGGGGGCCCTAGGGAGCAGTACTTC
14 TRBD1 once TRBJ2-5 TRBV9 CASSAGTVQETQYF TGTGCCAGCAGCGCGGGGACAGTCCAAGAGACCCAGTACTTC
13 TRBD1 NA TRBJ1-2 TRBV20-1 CSARGTGNYGYTF TGCAGTGCTAGAGGGACAGGAAACTACGGCTACACCTTC
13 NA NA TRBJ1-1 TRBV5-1 CDRQNSVGEKAFF TGCGACCGTCAAAATTCGGTCGGAGAGAAAGCTTTCTTT
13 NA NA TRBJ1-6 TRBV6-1 CAGQSSYNSPLHF TGTGCCGGACAGAGCTCCTATAATTCACCCCTCCACTTT
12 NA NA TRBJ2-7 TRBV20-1 CSASWGAAEQYF TGCAGTGCTAGTTGGGGGGCTGCCGAGCAGTACTTC
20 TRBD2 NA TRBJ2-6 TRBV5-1 CASSLVASGSVRAGANVLTF TGCGCCAGCAGCTTGGTGGCTAGCGGGAGTGTTCGGGCTGGGGCCAACGTCCTGACTTTC
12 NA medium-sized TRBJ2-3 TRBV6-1 CASSHITDTQYF TGTGCCAGCAGCCACATCACAGATACGCAGTATTTT
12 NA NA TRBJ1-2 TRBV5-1 CASSEGDYGYTF TGCGCCAGCAGCGAAGGGGACTATGGCTACACCTTC
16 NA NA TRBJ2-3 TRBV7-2 CASSRPRGWCTDTQYF TGTGCCAGCAGCCGACCGCGGGGCTGGTGCACAGATACGCAGTATTTT
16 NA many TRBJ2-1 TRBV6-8 CASSPPKTGPYNEQFF TGTGCCAGCAGTCCTCCGAAGACAGGTCCCTACAATGAGCAGTTCTTC
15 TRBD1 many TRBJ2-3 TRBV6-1 CASRERDSAPDTQYF TGTGCCAGCAGGGAAAGGGACAGTGCGCCAGATACGCAGTATTTT
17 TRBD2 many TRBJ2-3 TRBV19 CASSILWTSGDTDTQYF TGTGCCAGTAGTATCCTCTGGACTAGCGGGGACACAGATACGCAGTATTTT
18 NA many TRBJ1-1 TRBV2 CASSEARYVAPGSTEAFF TGTGCCAGCAGTGAAGCGAGATACGTCGCTCCAGGGTCCACTGAAGCTTTCTTT
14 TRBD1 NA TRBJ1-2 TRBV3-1 CASSVTGIGYGYTF TGTGCCAGCAGCGTGACAGGGATAGGCTATGGCTACACCTTC
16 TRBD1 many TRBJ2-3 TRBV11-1 CASSPGTGRVTDTQYF TGTGCCAGCAGCCCCGGGACAGGGAGGGTGACAGATACGCAGTATTTT
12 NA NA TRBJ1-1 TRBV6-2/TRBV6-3 CASQDLNTEAFF TGTGCCAGCCAAGATTTGAACACTGAAGCTTTCTTT
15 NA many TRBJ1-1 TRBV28 CASSFMWPEDTEAFF TGTGCCAGCAGTTTTATGTGGCCCGAAGACACTGAAGCTTTCTTT
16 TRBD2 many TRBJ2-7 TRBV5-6 CASSLGRTSVSYEQYF TGTGCCAGCAGCTTGGGCCGGACTAGCGTATCCTACGAGCAGTACTTC
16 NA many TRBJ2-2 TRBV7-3 CASSLMAGVNTGELFF TGTGCCAGCAGCTTAATGGCCGGGGTCAACACCGGGGAGCTGTTTTTT
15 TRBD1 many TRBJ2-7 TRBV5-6 CASISTGRESYEQYF TGTGCCAGCATTTCGACAGGGCGAGAATCATACGAGCAGTACTTC
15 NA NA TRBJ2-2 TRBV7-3 CASSLTARRTLELFF TGTGCCAGCAGCTTAACAGCGAGGAGGACCTTGGAGCTGTTTTTT
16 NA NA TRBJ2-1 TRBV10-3 CAISDSRILRYNEQFF TGTGCCATCAGTGATTCGAGGATATTAAGGTACAATGAGCAGTTCTTC
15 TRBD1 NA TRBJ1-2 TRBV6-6 CASSYRRTGTYGYTF TGTGCCAGCAGTTATAGACGGACAGGGACCTATGGCTACACCTTC
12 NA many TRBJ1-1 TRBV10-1 CASKNANTEAFF TGCGCCAGCAAAAATGCCAACACTGAAGCTTTCTTT
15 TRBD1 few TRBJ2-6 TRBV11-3 CASSQGDSGANVLTF TGTGCCAGCAGCCAGGGGGACTCTGGGGCCAACGTCCTGACTTTC
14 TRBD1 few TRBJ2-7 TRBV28 CASSTGQGFYEQYF TGTGCCAGCAGTACTGGACAGGGTTTCTACGAGCAGTACTTC
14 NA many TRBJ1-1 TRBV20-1 CSALGGAMWREAFF TGCAGTGCTCTTGGAGGCGCCATGTGGAGGGAAGCTTTCTTT
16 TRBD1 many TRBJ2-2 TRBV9 CASSRDPGQGGGELFF TGTGCCAGCAGCCGAGACCCGGGACAGGGGGGCGGGGAGCTGTTTTTT
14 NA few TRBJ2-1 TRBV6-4 CASSARDGPREQFF TGTGCCAGCAGTGCGCGGGACGGTCCCAGAGAGCAGTTCTTC
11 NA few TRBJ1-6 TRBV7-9 CASSLVGPLHF TGTGCCAGCAGCTTAGTTGGTCCCCTCCACTTT
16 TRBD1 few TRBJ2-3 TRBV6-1 CASSLSVTGVPDTQYF TGTGCCAGCAGTCTGTCCGTGACAGGGGTCCCAGATACGCAGTATTTT
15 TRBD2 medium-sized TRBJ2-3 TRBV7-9 CASRKTGRVDDTQYF TGTGCCAGCAGAAAGACGGGGAGGGTGGACGATACGCAGTATTTT
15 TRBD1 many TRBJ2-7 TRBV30 CAWSGIGQGLYEQYF TGTGCCTGGAGCGGGATAGGACAGGGCCTATACGAGCAGTACTTC
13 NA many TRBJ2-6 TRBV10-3 CATGASGANVLTF TGTGCCACCGGGGCGAGTGGGGCCAACGTCCTGACTTTC
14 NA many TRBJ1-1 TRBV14 CASSHPLAGTEAFF TGTGCCAGCAGCCATCCTTTAGCGGGCACTGAAGCTTTCTTT
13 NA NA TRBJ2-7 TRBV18 CASSPRGRDEQYF TGTGCCAGCTCACCAAGAGGCCGGGACGAGCAGTACTTC
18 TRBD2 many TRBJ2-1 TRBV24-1 CATSDPGLAGGPYNEQFF TGTGCCACCAGTGACCCGGGACTAGCGGGAGGGCCCTACAATGAGCAGTTCTTC
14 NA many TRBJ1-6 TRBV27 CPQRGVRSGSPLHF TGTCCTCAGAGGGGGGTCCGGAGTGGGTCACCCCTCCACTTT
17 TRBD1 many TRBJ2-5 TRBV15 CATSKPGQGRVQETQYF TGTGCCACCAGCAAACCGGGACAGGGTAGGGTCCAAGAGACCCAGTACTTC